The 18 T cell receptor beta chains listed next were all sequenced from one sample in a study of OX40 agonist ivuxolimab in advanced cancers. This table comes from immunoSEQ multiplex PCR, and its TCRdb copy is limited to in-frame clones, with some not included. The sample shows 70,000 to 85,000 clones, 90% of them seen only once. The sequencing here drew on CD4+ or CD8+ T cells sorted from blood, taken in a trial of the OX40 agonist ivuxolimab. These receptor sequences come from an adult with an advanced solid tumor such as melanoma, head and neck, liver or kidney cancer.

This clone turned up a few times. V is TRBV19 and J is TRBJ1-1; D gene ambiguous. The CDR3 extends over 13 amino acids. The germline V gene encodes CDR1 LNHDA and CDR2 SQIVND (reference sequence). V lost 4 bases to trimming and J lost 2 bases, with 8 bases between them. The CDR3 DNA reads as TGTGCCAGTAGTAGCGGACGTAACACTGAAGCTTTCTTT. It specifies CASSSGRNTEAFF. Together with reference TRBV19 and TRBJ1-1, the CDR3 gives the full variable domain: DGGITQSPKYLFRKEGQNVTLSCEQNLNHDAMYWYRQDPGQGLRLIYYSQIVNDFQKGDIAEGYSVSREKKESFPLTVTSAQKNPTAFYLCASSSGRNTEAFFGQGTRLTVV.

V gene TRBV7-9 combines with J gene TRBJ2-1; D unresolved. CDR1 is SEHNR and CDR2 is FQNEAQ in the germline V gene (reference sequence). V lost 2 bases and J 8 bases, leaving 4 bases between the germline ends. This CDR3 has 11 residues. The CDR3 DNA sequence: TGTGCCAGCAGCTTATTTGATGAGCAGTTCTTC. Translated, it gives CASSLFDEQFF.

J is TRBJ2-7 and V is TRBV7-8; TRBD2 matches 12 bases. V shed 5 bases, J shed 4 bases, and the junction held 6 bases outside the gene matches. The V gene's germline CDR1 is SGHVS and CDR2 FQNEAQ. The CDR3 consists of 15 residues. The CDR3 loop reads CASSPRTSGTYEQYF. The CDR3 DNA reads TGTGCCAGCAGCCCCAGGACTAGCGGGACGTACGAGCAGTACTTC.

CDR3 residues: CASSSTLKHEQYF. CDR3 coding DNA: TGTGCCAGCAGCTCGACCCTCAAGCACGAGCAGTACTTC. The V and J genes are TRBV6-5 and TRBJ2-7; no clear D. The CDR3 extends over 13 amino acids. V lost 6 bases, J lost 5 bases, and 14 bases lay in between. From germline, CDR1 is MNHEY and CDR2 SVGAGI.

The chain joins TRBV29-1 to TRBJ2-6; 8 bases are shared with TRBD1. The germline V gene has CDR1 SQVTM and CDR2 ANQGSEA. The CDR3 runs to 13 residues. The CDR3 reads CATGDSGANVLTF. CDR3 bases: TGCGCGACAGGGGATAGTGGGGCCAACGTCCTGACTTTC. Full variable domain (outside the CDR3, taken from reference TRBV29-1 and TRBJ2-6): SAVISQKPSRDICQRGTSLTIQCQVDSQVTMMFWYRQQPGQSLTLIATANQGSEATYESGFVIDKFPISRPNLTFSTLTVSNMSPEDSSIYLCATGDSGANVLTFGAGSRLTVL.

CDR3 sequence reads: CASSLDGGGTEAFF. CDR3 DNA: TGTGCCAGCAGCTTAGATGGAGGGGGTACTGAAGCTTTCTTT. This chain joins TRBV7-9 and TRBJ1-1; possible D gene TRBD1, 6 bases. CDR3 length equals 14 residues. Germline CDR1 and CDR2: SEHNR and FQNEAQ (reference sequence). Trimming stripped 1 base from V and 5 bases from J, with 11 bases between.

The V and J genes are TRBV15 and TRBJ2-5, with D possibly being TRBD2 (5 bases). The J call may be in error: the DNA end matches TRBJ2-7 better. CDR3 length equals 14 residues. The germline gives CDR1 LNHNV, CDR2 YYDKDF (reference sequence). CDR3 loop: CATPWGESSYEQYF. The CDR3 DNA sequence: TGTGCCACCCCCTGGGGAGAGAGCTCCTACGAGCAGTACTTC.

The chain carries TRBV5-1 and TRBJ2-5, with D maybe TRBD1 (6 bases). The CDR3 has 13 residues. CDR1 is SGHRS and CDR2 is YFSETQ in the germline V gene. The V gene lost 4 bases and the J gene lost 5 bases, with 12 bases spanning the gap. The CDR3 region is CASSMGQGETQYF. The CDR3 nucleotides are TGCGCCAGCAGCATGGGGCAGGGGGAGACCCAGTACTTC.

This chain joins TRBV4-3 and TRBJ2-3; 13 nucleotides match TRBD2. In germline, CDR1 is LGHNA, CDR2 YSLEER. Unmatched junction bases numbered 9, after V lost 1 base and J lost 2 bases. This CDR3 comprises 19 residues. In nucleotides, the CDR3 is TGCGCCAGCAGCCAAGTGCTCCCCGGGACTAGCGGGAACACAGATACGCAGTATTTT. This codes for CASSQVLPGTSGNTDTQYF.

The J gene is TRBJ2-1, the V gene TRBV5-1, with D possibly being TRBD2 (6 bases). The CDR3 has 16 amino acids. Germline lookup yields CDR1 SGHRS and CDR2 YFSETQ. Trimming shortened V by 0 bases and J by 0 bases, and 10 bases separated the two germline ends. The CDR3 reads CASSLARDSSYNEQFF. The CDR3 DNA reads as TGCGCCAGCAGCTTGGCCCGGGACTCCTCCTACAATGAGCAGTTCTTC.

The chain links TRBV7-3 to TRBJ1-6; D possibly corresponds to TRBD1 (6 bases). Trimming took 2 bases from V and 8 from J, leaving 10 bases between them. This CDR3 has 14 residues. Germline V lookup: CDR1 SGHTA, CDR2 FQGTGA. CDR3 DNA: TGTGCCAGCAGCTTAGAGGGGGGTTATTCACCCCTCCACTTT. It is translated as CASSLEGGYSPLHF. Looking up the rest from reference TRBV7-3 and TRBJ1-6 gives the full variable domain: GAGVSQTPSNKVTEKGKYVELRCDPISGHTALYWYRQSLGQGPEFLIYFQGTGAADDSGLPNDRFFAVRPEGSVSTLKIQRTERGDSAVYLCASSLEGGYSPLHFGNGTRLTVT.

The chain uses TRBV10-1 and TRBJ2-7, with TRBD2 matching over 13 bases. Germline CDR1 reads WNHNN; CDR2 reads SYGVQD (reference sequence). CDR3 length equals 18 residues. The trim removed 2 bases at V and 3 bases at J, leaving 10 bases unmatched. Here the CDR3 reads CASSERIRGLAGFYEQYF. The CDR3 region has the DNA TGCGCCAGCAGTGAGAGGATTAGGGGACTAGCGGGATTCTACGAGCAGTACTTC.

V is TRBV6-1 and J is TRBJ1-3, with no clear D. The V gene's germline CDR1 is MNHNS and CDR2 SASEGT. The CDR3 length is 13 residues. V was pared by 3 bases and J by 7 bases, with 10 bases between. Here the CDR3 reads CASSELLSNTIYF. CDR3 coding DNA: TGTGCCAGCAGTGAGTTGTTGTCGAACACCATATATTTT.

This chain joins TRBV4-3 and TRBJ1-3; D may be TRBD1 (6 bases). CDR3 length equals 18 residues. The V gene's germline CDR1 is LGHNA and CDR2 YSLEER. Trimming cost V 0 bases and J 4 bases, with 19 bases left between them. In DNA form, the CDR3 reads TGCGCCAGCAGCCAAGATCCACAGGGTGCTGGTTCCGGAAACACCATATATTTT. Its translation: CASSQDPQGAGSGNTIYF.

This clone was detected only once. The CDR3: CASSLGRGYQPQHF. The CDR3 nucleotides read TGTGCCAGCAGCTTGGGCAGGGGTTATCAGCCCCAGCATTTT. The chain recombines TRBV7-8 with TRBJ1-5; D may be TRBD1 (6 bases). The germline V gene encodes CDR1 SGHVS and CDR2 FQNEAQ. The CDR3 has 14 amino acids. The V end was cut by 3 bases, the J end by 5 bases, with 11 bases between.

The chain recombines TRBV19 with TRBJ1-5, with unresolved D. Germline V gene lookup returns CDR1 LNHDA and CDR2 SQIVND (reference sequence). This CDR3 comprises 14 residues. V was clipped by 3 bases and J by 3 bases, with 9 bases between them. CDR3 nucleotide sequence: TGTGCCAGTAGTATGGTAGGGAACAATCAGCCCCAGCATTTT. Translation: CASSMVGNNQPQHF.

The rearrangement uses TRBV30 and TRBJ1-1; D is uncertain. CDR1 is GTSNPN and CDR2 is SVGIG in the germline V gene (reference sequence). This CDR3 region has 13 residues. V was cut by 0 bases and J by 2 bases, with 7 bases left in between. CDR3 sequence: CAWSVAFNTEAFF. The CDR3 DNA reads as TGTGCCTGGAGTGTGGCTTTTAACACTGAAGCTTTCTTT.

The genes are TRBV27 and TRBJ2-7; 10 nucleotides align to TRBD1. This CDR3 has 15 amino acids. Germline CDR1 MNHEY, CDR2 SMNVEV (reference sequence). The junction had 7 bases not matched to a gene; V was cut back by 5 bases and J by 3 bases. CDR3 bases: TGTGCCAGCAGTGATGGGGGGACAGGGGTCTACGAGCAGTACTTC. Translation gives CASSDGGTGVYEQYF.